This entry features one TCR beta chain sequence. The sample is drawn from a study of blood T cell repertoires in COVID-19. Study context: T cells, B-cell-depleted T cells, or PBMCs provided the cDNA or gDNA that served as material.

This table comes from immunoSEQ multiplex PCR, and its TCRdb copy is limited to in-frame clones, with some not included. The sample includes about 160,000 clones, about four fifths seen only once; the top ten take roughly 3.5%. Losses at the gene ends were 10 bases for V and 2 bases for J; bases not matched to a gene: 3. There are 13 residues in the CDR3. Residents of 24 US areas, aged about 18 to 89 years, made up the participants. Donors in Cohort 3 counted as recovered after two negative PCRs, clearance, or symptom resolution. This chain links TRBV12-3 or TRBV12-4 with TRBJ1-3; the match to TRBD1 covers 9 bases. Sequenced input: PBMCs or T cells enriched from blood (not recorded which). This clonotype originated in a woman aged 55-70 years who had recovered from COVID-19. CDR3 DNA: TGTGCCACCAGGACAGGGGCTGGAAACACCATATATTTT. Its translation is CATRTGAGNTIYF.